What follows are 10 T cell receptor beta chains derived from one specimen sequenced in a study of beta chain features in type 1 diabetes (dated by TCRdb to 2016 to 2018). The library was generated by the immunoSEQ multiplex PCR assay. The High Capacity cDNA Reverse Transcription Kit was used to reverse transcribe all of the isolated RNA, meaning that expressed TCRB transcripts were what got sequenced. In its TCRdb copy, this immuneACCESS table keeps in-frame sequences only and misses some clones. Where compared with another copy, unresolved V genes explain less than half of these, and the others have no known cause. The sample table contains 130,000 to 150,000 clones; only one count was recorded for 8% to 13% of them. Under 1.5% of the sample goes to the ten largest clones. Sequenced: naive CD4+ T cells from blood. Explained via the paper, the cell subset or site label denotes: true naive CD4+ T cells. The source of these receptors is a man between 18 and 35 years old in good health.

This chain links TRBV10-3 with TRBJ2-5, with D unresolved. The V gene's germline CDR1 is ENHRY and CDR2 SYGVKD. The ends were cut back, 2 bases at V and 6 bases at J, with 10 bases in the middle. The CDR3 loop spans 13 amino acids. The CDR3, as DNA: TGTGCCATCAGTGAGCCGGGTTGGCAGACCCAGTACTTC. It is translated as CAISEPGWQTQYF.

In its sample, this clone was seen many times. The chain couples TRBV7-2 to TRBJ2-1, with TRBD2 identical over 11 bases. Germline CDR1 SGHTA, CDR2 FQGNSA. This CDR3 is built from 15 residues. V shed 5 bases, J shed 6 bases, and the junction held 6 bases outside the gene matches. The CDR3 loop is CASSQGTSGFNEQFF. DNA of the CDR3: TGTGCCAGCAGCCAAGGGACTAGCGGATTCAATGAGCAGTTCTTC.

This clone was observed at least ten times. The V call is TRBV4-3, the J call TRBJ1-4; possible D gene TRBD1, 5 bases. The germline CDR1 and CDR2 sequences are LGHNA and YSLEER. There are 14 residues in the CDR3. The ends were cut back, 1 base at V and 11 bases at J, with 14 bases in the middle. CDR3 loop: CASSQGRVVGKLFF. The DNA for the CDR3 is TGCGCCAGCAGCCAAGGCAGGGTTGTCGGCAAACTGTTTTTT.

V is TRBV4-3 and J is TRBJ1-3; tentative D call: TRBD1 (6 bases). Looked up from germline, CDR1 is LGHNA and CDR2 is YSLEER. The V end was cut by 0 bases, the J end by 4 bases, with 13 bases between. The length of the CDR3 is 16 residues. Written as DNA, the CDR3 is TGCGCCAGCAGCCAAGATGGGGGGGCGGGAGGAAACACCATATATTTT. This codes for CASSQDGGAGGNTIYF.

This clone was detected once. CDR3 sequence reads: CASRTGAEQYF. In nucleotides, the CDR3 is TGTGCCAGCAGAACAGGGGCCGAGCAGTACTTC. V usage is TRBV7-9 and J usage is TRBJ2-5; 7 bases match TRBD1. The J call is doubtful: the DNA matches TRBJ2-7 better. CDR1 SEHNR and CDR2 FQNEAQ come from the germline V gene (reference sequence). CDR3 size: 11 residues.

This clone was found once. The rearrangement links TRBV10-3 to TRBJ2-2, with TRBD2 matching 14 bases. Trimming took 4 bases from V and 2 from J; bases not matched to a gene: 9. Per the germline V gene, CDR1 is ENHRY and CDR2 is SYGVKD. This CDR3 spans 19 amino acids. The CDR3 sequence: CAISGTGTSGGLNTGELFF. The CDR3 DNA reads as TGTGCCATCAGTGGCACCGGGACTAGCGGGGGACTTAACACCGGGGAGCTGTTTTTT.

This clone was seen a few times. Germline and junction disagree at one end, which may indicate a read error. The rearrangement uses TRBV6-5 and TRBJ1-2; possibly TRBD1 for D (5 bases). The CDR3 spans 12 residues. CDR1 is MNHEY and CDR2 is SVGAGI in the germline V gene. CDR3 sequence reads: CASSYAGEEGPF. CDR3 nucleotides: TGTGCCAGCAGTTACGCGGGGGAAGAAGGTCCCTTC.

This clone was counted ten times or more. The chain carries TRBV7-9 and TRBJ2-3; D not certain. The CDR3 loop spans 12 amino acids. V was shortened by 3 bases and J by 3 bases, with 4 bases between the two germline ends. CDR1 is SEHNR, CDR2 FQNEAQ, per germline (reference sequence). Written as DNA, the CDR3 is TGTGCCAGCAGCTTCCTTACAGATACGCAGTATTTT. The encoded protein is CASSFLTDTQYF.

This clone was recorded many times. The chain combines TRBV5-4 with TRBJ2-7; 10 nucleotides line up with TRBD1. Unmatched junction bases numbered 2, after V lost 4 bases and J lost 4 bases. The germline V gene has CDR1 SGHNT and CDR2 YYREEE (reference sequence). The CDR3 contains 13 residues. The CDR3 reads CASSRDRGYEQYF. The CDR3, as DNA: TGTGCCAGCAGCCGGGACAGGGGTTACGAGCAGTACTTC.

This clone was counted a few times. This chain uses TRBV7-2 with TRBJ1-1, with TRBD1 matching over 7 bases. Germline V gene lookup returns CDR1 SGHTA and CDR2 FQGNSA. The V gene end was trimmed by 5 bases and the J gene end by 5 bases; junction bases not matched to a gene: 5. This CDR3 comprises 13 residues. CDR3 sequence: CASSAYRGTEAFF. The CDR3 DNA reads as TGTGCCAGCAGCGCCTACAGGGGAACTGAAGCTTTCTTT.